Each of the 16 T cell receptor beta chains below was sequenced from the same sample in a study of cytomegalovirus exposure and HLA in healthy donors. 60 Vbeta and 13 Jbeta primers were used in PCR. Using immunoSEQ multiplex PCR, the repertoire was profiled, and TCRdb retains in-frame clones only, with some absent. Among around 120,000 clones listed, around four fifths were seen once. Sequencing was done on a sample of PBMCs. All receptors derive from a boy between 10 and 17 years old in good health and CMV-seronegative.

This rearrangement joins TRBV5-1 to TRBJ2-7; D is possibly TRBD1 (6 bases). Trimming pared 4 bases from V and 0 bases from J, leaving 11 bases between. CDR1 and CDR2 (germline): SGHRS, YFSETQ. The CDR3 extends over 14 amino acids. Written as DNA, the CDR3 is TGCGCCAGCAGCCTCGACAGGTTCTCCTACGAGCAGTACTTC. Its translation is CASSLDRFSYEQYF.

The chain couples TRBV7-9 to TRBJ2-3, with 12 bases matching TRBD2. CDR3 length: 18 amino acids. The V gene's germline CDR1 is SEHNR and CDR2 FQNEAQ (reference sequence). J gave up 3 bases and V 4 bases, and 11 bases lay outside the gene matches. CDR3: CASSSTSGRAGWTDTQYF. CDR3 sequence (DNA): TGTGCCAGCAGCTCGACTAGCGGGAGAGCCGGTTGGACAGATACGCAGTATTTT.

This clone was detected once. The V gene is TRBV28, the J gene TRBJ2-7, with a weak D call TRBD1 (5 bases). V lost 6 bases to trimming and J lost 7 bases, with 25 bases between them. CDR3 length: 16 amino acids. Germline V gene lookup returns CDR1 MDHEN and CDR2 SYDVKM. The CDR3 DNA reads TGTGCCAGCAGCATCACCCGGACCGTTAGGGGTGAGGAGCAGTACTTC. Translation gives CASSITRTVRGEEQYF.

The CDR3 coding sequence is TGTGCCAGCAGCTTGGACAGGAACAATGAGCAGTTCTTC. As protein: CASSLDRNNEQFF. V gene TRBV7-2 combines with J gene TRBJ2-1; TRBD1 matches at 7 bases. This CDR3 has 13 amino acids. In germline, CDR1 is SGHTA, CDR2 FQGNSA. Trimming at V came to 3 bases and at J to 5 bases, leaving 1 base not matched to a gene.

The chain uses TRBV11-1 and TRBJ2-1; 9 bases agree with TRBD1. Germline loops: CDR1 SGHAT, CDR2 FQDESV (reference sequence). Germline trimming cut 4 bases from V and 3 bases from J; bases unmatched to any gene: 4. The CDR3 totals 15 residues. This chain's CDR3 is CASSSRDRDYNEQFF. The DNA for the CDR3 is TGTGCCAGCAGCTCCCGGGACAGGGACTACAATGAGCAGTTCTTC.

This clone was seen a handful of times. The chain uses TRBV11-2 and TRBJ1-5; possible D gene TRBD1, 5 bases. The V end lost 0 bases, the J end lost 6 bases, and 12 bases lay between the germline ends. CDR3 length equals 15 residues. Germline assignment: CDR1 SGHAT and CDR2 FQNNGV. CDR3 coding DNA: TGTGCCAGCAGCTTAGATTGGCAGGGCGGTCAGCCCCAGCATTTT. This sequence encodes CASSLDWQGGQPQHF.

The rearrangement uses TRBV6-5 and TRBJ2-7, with D hard to call. V lost 0 bases to trimming and J lost 4 bases, with 10 bases between them. CDR1 is MNHEY and CDR2 is SVGAGI in the germline V gene. The CDR3 spans 14 residues. This CDR3 reads CASSYSNLLYEQYF. The CDR3 bases are TGTGCCAGCAGTTACTCTAACTTATTATACGAGCAGTACTTC.

The V call is TRBV4-2, the J call TRBJ1-4; no clear D gene. V lost 5 bases and J 0 bases, leaving 10 bases between the germline ends. This CDR3 has 15 residues. The germline gives CDR1 LGHNA, CDR2 YNFKEQ. Written as DNA, the CDR3 is TGTGCCAGCAGCAAACAGCCTGCAACTAATGAAAAACTGTTTTTT. Translating gives CASSKQPATNEKLFF.

This chain uses TRBV19 with TRBJ2-1; perhaps TRBD2 as D (7 bases). CDR3 size: 13 residues. From germline, CDR1 is LNHDA and CDR2 SQIVND (reference sequence). Between the trimmed V and J ends, which lost 7 bases and 9 bases, there was a span of 16 bases. CDR3 loop: CASTPGGLGEQFF. The CDR3 DNA reads TGTGCCAGTACCCCCGGGGGGCTAGGTGAGCAGTTCTTC.

This clone turned up a few times. The chain joins TRBV27 to TRBJ1-1, with a tentative D call TRBD1 (5 bases). In germline, CDR1 is MNHEY, CDR2 SMNVEV (reference sequence). V was shortened by 6 bases and J by 1 base, with 9 bases between the two germline ends. The CDR3 consists of 13 residues. CDR3 in DNA: TGTGCCAGCAGCCCCGGGGGGAACACTGAAGCTTTCTTT. Translation: CASSPGGNTEAFF.

The chain links TRBV6-5 to TRBJ1-1; D unresolved. This CDR3 comprises 13 residues. The germline V and J ends were trimmed by 0 bases and 4 bases, with 6 bases remaining between them. The germline gives CDR1 MNHEY, CDR2 SVGAGI. The CDR3 bases are TGTGCCAGCAGTTACTCGACTGCCACTGAAGCTTTCTTT. It yields the protein CASSYSTATEAFF.

The chain links TRBV5-6 to TRBJ2-7; 8 bases are a match to TRBD1. J lost 0 bases, V lost 4 bases, and 9 bases had no gene match. This CDR3 is 16 amino acids long. CDR1 and CDR2 from the germline V gene are SGHDT and YYEEEE. The CDR3 bases are TGTGCCAGCAGCCGGGGACAGGCCCTCCTCTCCTACGAGCAGTACTTC. Translated: CASSRGQALLSYEQYF. Full variable domain (rest looked up from reference TRBV5-6 and TRBJ2-7): DAGVTQSPTHLIKTRGQQVTLRCSPKSGHDTVSWYQQALGQGPQFIFQYYEEEERQRGNFPDRFSGHQFPNYSSELNVNALLLGDSALYLCASSRGQALLSYEQYFGPGTRLTVT.

The rearrangement joins TRBV6-5 to TRBJ2-7; D is perhaps TRBD1 (6 bases). Trimming stripped 9 bases from V and 1 base from J, with 13 bases between. CDR3 size: 13 residues. Germline V gene data show CDR1 as MNHEY and CDR2 as SVGAGI. CDR3 DNA: TGTGCCAGTGGGGCAGGGGAATCCTACGAGCAGTACTTC. It specifies CASGAGESYEQYF.

The J gene is TRBJ2-1, the V gene TRBV11-2, with TRBD2 matching over 7 bases. The V and J ends lost 5 bases and 4 bases, in that order; junction bases with no gene match: 11. From germline, CDR1 is SGHAT and CDR2 FQNNGV. The CDR3 spans 16 residues. The DNA for the CDR3 is TGTGCCAGCAGCCCCATTGGGGGGGGGAAATACAATGAGCAGTTCTTC. It yields the protein CASSPIGGGKYNEQFF. Filled out from reference TRBV11-2 and TRBJ2-1, the complete variable domain reads EAGVAQSPRYKIIEKRQSVAFWCNPISGHATLYWYQQILGQGPKLLIQFQNNGVVDDSQLPKDRFSAERLKGVDSTLKIQPAKLEDSAVYLCASSPIGGGKYNEQFFGPGTRLTVL.

The chain uses TRBV7-2 and TRBJ2-2, with 7 bases identical to TRBD1. Germline V lookup: CDR1 SGHTA, CDR2 FQGNSA. The CDR3 totals 16 residues. The V gene end was trimmed by 3 bases and the J gene end by 0 bases; junction bases not matched to a gene: 4. CDR3 sequence (DNA): TGTGCCAGCAGCTTCAGGACAGGTCCGAACACCGGGGAGCTGTTTTTT. Its translation is CASSFRTGPNTGELFF.

V usage is TRBV30 and J usage is TRBJ1-2; 9 bases line up with TRBD1. V lost 5 bases and J lost 7; bases outside the gene matches: 11. Germline V lookup: CDR1 GTSNPN, CDR2 SVGIG (reference sequence). This CDR3 has 14 amino acids. The CDR3 sequence is CAWVWTGVQSGYTF. CDR3 nucleotides: TGTGCCTGGGTCTGGACAGGGGTGCAAAGTGGCTACACCTTC.